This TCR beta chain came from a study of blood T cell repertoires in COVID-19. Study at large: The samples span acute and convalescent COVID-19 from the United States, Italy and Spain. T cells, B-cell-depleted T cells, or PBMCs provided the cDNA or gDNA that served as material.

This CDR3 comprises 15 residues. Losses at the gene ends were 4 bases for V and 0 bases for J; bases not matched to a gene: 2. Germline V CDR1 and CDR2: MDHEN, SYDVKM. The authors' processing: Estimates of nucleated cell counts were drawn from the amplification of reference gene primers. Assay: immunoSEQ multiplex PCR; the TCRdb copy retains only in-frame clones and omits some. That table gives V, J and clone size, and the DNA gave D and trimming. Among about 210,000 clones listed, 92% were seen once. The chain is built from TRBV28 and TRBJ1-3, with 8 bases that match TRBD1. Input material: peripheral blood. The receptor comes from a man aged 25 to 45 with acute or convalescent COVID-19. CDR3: CASSWDRISGNTIYF. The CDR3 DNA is TGTGCCAGCAGTTGGGACAGGATCTCTGGAAACACCATATATTTT.